This entry is about one TCR beta chain. This record belongs to a study of blood T cell repertoires in COVID-19. The germline V gene encodes CDR1 SGHRS and CDR2 YFSETQ. CDR3 length: 18 amino acids. J was trimmed by 1 base and V by 0 bases; bases with no gene match: 5. Some clones are missing from TCRdb's copy, which holds only in-frame ones; the method was immunoSEQ multiplex PCR. The repertoire includes roughly 87,000 clones, 70% to 90% of them detected once, and 0.47% sits in the top ten. Input material: peripheral blood. This sequence originates from a man between 60 and 75 years old with acute or convalescent COVID-19. The chain is built from TRBV5-1 and TRBJ2-4, with 12 nucleotides matching TRBD2. The CDR3 DNA follows: TGCGCCAGCAGCTTGGAACTAGCGGGGGGCGTCGCCAAAAACATTCAGTACTTC. Its translation is CASSLELAGGVAKNIQYF.